A selection of T cell receptor beta chains follows, all from one sample in a study of T cells in Graves' hyperthyroidism and ophthalmopathy. TCRdb reprocessed the multiplex PCR reads with MiXCR, giving one entry per CDR3 protein. The sample lists approximately 210,000 distinct CDR3 sequences, 17% occurring once. Sequenced sample: blood. All receptors derive from a man aged 45-65 years with Graves' hyperthyroidism. The CDR3 runs from the conserved cysteine through the conserved F or W. The D gene is left open where the match is weak. The size of a clone is reported for some rows only, either as once, few or many, or as a class for expanded clones.

TGTGCCAGCAGCCGCGATCCGACCCAGTACTTC	CASSRDPTQYF	TRBV7-2	TRBJ2-5	many	.
TGTGCCAGCAGCTTGGGGTCCGGGGATACGCAGTATTTT	CASSLGSGDTQYF	TRBV7-9	TRBJ2-3	many	.
TGTGCCAGCAGCCCCCCGGGGGATGAAGACAAGGAGACCCAGTACTTC	CASSPPGDEDKETQYF	TRBV7-2	TRBJ2-5	.	.
TGTGCCAGCAGGTTGGGTTACACTGAAGCTTTCTTT	CASRLGYTEAFF	TRBV28	TRBJ1-1	many	.
TGTGCTAGTGGTACCTCATACAGGGGAGGGGTCAACATTCAGTACTTC	CASGTSYRGGVNIQYF	TRBV12-5	TRBJ2-4	few	.
TGCGCCAGCAGCACAGGACAGCGTAACTATGGCTACACCTTC	CASSTGQRNYGYTF	TRBV5-1	TRBJ1-2	many	.
TGTGCCAGCACCCTACAAGTGGGGGGGTCCGGGGAGCTGTTTTTT	CASTLQVGGSGELFF	TRBV6-1	TRBJ2-2	.	TRBD2
TGTGCCAGCAGTTTTGGGAAAGGGGGGCGGCAGGGCTACACCTTC	CASSFGKGGRQGYTF	TRBV27	TRBJ1-2	.	.
TGTGCCAGCAGATGGACAGGGGTAAGCCACGAGCAGTACTTC	CASRWTGVSHEQYF	TRBV5-5	TRBJ2-7	.	TRBD1
TGTGCCAGCAGTTACTCGGCCCCGGGACAGGTGAGCTCCTACGAGCAGTACTTC	CASSYSAPGQVSSYEQYF	TRBV6-5	TRBJ2-7	few	TRBD1
TGTGCCAGCAGCTTGGCCGGGACTAGCGGGAGAAATGAGCAGTTCTTC	CASSLAGTSGRNEQFF	TRBV5-4	TRBJ2-1	few	TRBD2
TGTGCCAGCAGCGGGCCGGTGGGGAACGAGCAGTACTTC	CASSGPVGNEQYF	TRBV9	TRBJ2-7	.	.
TGTGCCAGCAGCTTAGTGAGCGACGAGCAGTTCTTC	CASSLVSDEQFF	TRBV7-6	TRBJ2-1	many	.
TGTGCCAGCAGCACGAGCGGAGATACGCAGTATTTT	CASSTSGDTQYF	TRBV11-2	TRBJ2-3	many	.
TGTGCCAGCACCCCTTCGGGGCTAGAGACCCAGTACTTC	CASTPSGLETQYF	TRBV11-2	TRBJ2-5	many	.
TGCAGTGCCAAGAAGGGGCGTAACTACAATGAGCAGTTCTTC	CSAKKGRNYNEQFF	TRBV20-1	TRBJ2-1	few	.
TGCAGCGTAGCTTCCGGGACAGGGAAAGAGACCCAGTACTTC	CSVASGTGKETQYF	TRBV29-1	TRBJ2-5	.	TRBD1
TGCAGTGCTAGTAGCGGACTAGCGGGAGGGGTCGATAGCACAGATACGCAGTATTTT	CSASSGLAGGVDSTDTQYF	TRBV20-1	TRBJ2-3	few	TRBD2
TGTGCCAGCAGCCAGGGACTTAATGAGCAGTTCTTC	CASSQGLNEQFF	TRBV5-5	TRBJ2-1	.	.
TGTGCCTGGAAGTTCCGGGACCGAAGAAACTATGGCTACACCTTC	CAWKFRDRRNYGYTF	TRBV30	TRBJ1-2	many	.
TGCAGTGCTAGAGATCGGGGCAGCCTTTTTGTAGAGACCCAGTACTTC	CSARDRGSLFVETQYF	TRBV20-1	TRBJ2-5	few	.
TGCAGCGTAGGGGGACTCTTCCAAGAGACCCAGTACTTC	CSVGGLFQETQYF	TRBV29-1	TRBJ2-5	few	.
TGTGCCAGCAGCCAAGTCCTGGCGGGAGGGCCGGGAAATGAGCAGTTCTTC	CASSQVLAGGPGNEQFF	TRBV3-1	TRBJ2-1	many	TRBD2
TGCGCCAGCAGCGACAGGATTCCAAATGGGCAGTTCTTC	CASSDRIPNGQFF	TRBV10-2	TRBJ2-1	.	.
TGTGCCAGCAGCCTAAGATCAGATACGCAGTATTTT	CASSLRSDTQYF	TRBV7-9	TRBJ2-3	.	.
TGCAGTGCTAGAGATGGTAGTGCAAATGAGCAGTTCTTC	CSARDGSANEQFF	TRBV20-1	TRBJ2-1	many	.
TGTGCCAGCAGTTACGCCACCGTATCGCGGGGGCTACACGAGCAGTACTTC	CASSYATVSRGLHEQYF	TRBV6-1	TRBJ2-7	many	.
TGTGCCAGCAGTTTGGGGCTAGCGGGTTTTCCCGGGGAGCTGTTTTTT	CASSLGLAGFPGELFF	TRBV6-5	TRBJ2-2	few	TRBD2
TGTGCCAGCAGCCACAGAGGACTAGCGGGAGATCAGCAGTTCTTC	CASSHRGLAGDQQFF	TRBV11-2	TRBJ2-1	many	TRBD2
TGCAGTGCTCCTAAAGGGGGCGGGAATACGAACACCGGGGAGCTGCTTTTT	CSAPKGGGNTNTGELLF	TRBV20-1	TRBJ2-2	few	.
TGTGCCAGCAGTTCAAGCCCAAACACAGATACGCAGTATTTT	CASSSSPNTDTQYF	TRBV2	TRBJ2-3	many	.
TGTGCCATCAGTGGGGGTTCGACGGACTACGAGCAGTACTTC	CAISGGSTDYEQYF	TRBV10-3	TRBJ2-7	.	.